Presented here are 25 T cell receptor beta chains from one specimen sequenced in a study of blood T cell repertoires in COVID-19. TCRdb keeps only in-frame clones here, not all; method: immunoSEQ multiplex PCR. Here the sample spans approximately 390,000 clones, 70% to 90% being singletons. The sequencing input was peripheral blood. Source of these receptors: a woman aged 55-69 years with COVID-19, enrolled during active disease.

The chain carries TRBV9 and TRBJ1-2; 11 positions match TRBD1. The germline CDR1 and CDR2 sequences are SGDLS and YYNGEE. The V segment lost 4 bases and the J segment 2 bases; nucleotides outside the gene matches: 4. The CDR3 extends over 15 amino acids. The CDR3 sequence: CASSPGTGGNYGYTF. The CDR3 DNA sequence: TGTGCCAGCAGCCCCGGGACAGGGGGAAACTATGGCTACACCTTC.

The DNA for the CDR3 is TGTGCCAGCAGTTACGAGGGTAACGGGGAGCTGTTTTTT. Encoded protein: CASSYEGNGELFF. V is TRBV6-5 and J is TRBJ2-2, with D possibly TRBD2 on 5 matching bases. Trimming shortened V by 2 bases and J by 7 bases, and 8 bases separated the two germline ends. The CDR3 has 13 residues. The germline V gene encodes CDR1 MNHEY and CDR2 SVGAGI.

This CDR3 reads CASSPLPYSSNSPLHF. CDR3 bases: TGTGCCAGCAGCCCCCTTCCCTACAGTTCGAATTCACCCCTCCACTTT. V usage is TRBV27 and J usage is TRBJ1-6, with no clear D. V was trimmed by 6 bases and J by 7 bases, leaving 19 bases between them. This CDR3 spans 16 amino acids. Germline CDR1 reads MNHEY; CDR2 reads SMNVEV (reference sequence).

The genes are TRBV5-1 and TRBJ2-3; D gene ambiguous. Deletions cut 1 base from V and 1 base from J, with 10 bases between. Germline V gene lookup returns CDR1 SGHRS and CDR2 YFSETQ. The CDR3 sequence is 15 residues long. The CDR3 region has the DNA TGCGCCAGCAGCTTGACCCGCGCCCGCACAGATACGCAGTATTTT. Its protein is CASSLTRARTDTQYF.

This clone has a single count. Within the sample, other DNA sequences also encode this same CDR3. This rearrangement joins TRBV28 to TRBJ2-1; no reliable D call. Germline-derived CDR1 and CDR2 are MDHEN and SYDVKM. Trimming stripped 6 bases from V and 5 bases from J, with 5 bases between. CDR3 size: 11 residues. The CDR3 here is CASSLNNEQFF. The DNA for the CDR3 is TGTGCCAGCAGCCTTAACAATGAGCAGTTCTTC.

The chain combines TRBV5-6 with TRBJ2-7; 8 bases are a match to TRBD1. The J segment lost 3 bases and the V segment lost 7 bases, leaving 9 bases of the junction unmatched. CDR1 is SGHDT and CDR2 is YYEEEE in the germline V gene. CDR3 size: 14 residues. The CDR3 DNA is TGTGCCAGCGCGCCCGGGACAGGTCACTACGAGCAGTACTTC. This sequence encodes CASAPGTGHYEQYF. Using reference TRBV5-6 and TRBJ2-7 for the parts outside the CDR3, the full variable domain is DAGVTQSPTHLIKTRGQQVTLRCSPKSGHDTVSWYQQALGQGPQFIFQYYEEEERQRGNFPDRFSGHQFPNYSSELNVNALLLGDSALYLCASAPGTGHYEQYFGPGTRLTVT.

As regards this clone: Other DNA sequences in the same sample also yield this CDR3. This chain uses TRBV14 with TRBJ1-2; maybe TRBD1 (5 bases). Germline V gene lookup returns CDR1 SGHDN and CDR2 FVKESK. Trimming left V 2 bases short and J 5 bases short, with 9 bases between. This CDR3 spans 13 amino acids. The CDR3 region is CASSQQGVYGYTF. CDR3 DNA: TGTGCCAGCAGCCAACAAGGGGTATATGGCTACACCTTC.

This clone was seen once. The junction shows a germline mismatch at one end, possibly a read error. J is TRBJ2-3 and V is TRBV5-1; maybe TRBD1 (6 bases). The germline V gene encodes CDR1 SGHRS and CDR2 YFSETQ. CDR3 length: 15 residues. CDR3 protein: CASSHRTGSTDTPYF. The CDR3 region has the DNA TGCGCCAGCAGCCATCGTACAGGGAGCACAGATACGCCGTATTTT.

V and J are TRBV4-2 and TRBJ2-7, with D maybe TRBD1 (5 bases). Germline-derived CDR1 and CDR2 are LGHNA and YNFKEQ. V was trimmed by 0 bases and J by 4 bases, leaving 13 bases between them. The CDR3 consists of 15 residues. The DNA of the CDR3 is TGTGCCAGCAGCCAAGATCTGGGGCTCAGTTACGAGCAGTACTTC. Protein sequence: CASSQDLGLSYEQYF.

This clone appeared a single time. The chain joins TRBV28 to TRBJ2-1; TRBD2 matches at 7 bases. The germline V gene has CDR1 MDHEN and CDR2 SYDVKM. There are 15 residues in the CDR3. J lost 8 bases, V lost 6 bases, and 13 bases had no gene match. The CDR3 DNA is TGTGCCAGCAGGACTAGCCGGGCCGGGGGTTATGAGCAGTTCTTC. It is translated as CASRTSRAGGYEQFF.

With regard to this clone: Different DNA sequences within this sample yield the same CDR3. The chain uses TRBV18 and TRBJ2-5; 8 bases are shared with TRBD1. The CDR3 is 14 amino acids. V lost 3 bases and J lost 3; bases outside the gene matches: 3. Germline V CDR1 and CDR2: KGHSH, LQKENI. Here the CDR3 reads CASSPNRGKETQYF. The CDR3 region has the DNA TGTGCCAGCTCACCTAACAGGGGGAAAGAGACCCAGTACTTC.

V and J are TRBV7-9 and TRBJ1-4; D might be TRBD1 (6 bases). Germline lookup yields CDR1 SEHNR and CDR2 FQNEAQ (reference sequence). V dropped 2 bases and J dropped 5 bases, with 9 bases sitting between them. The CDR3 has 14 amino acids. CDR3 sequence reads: CASSLFQGNEKLFF. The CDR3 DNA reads TGTGCCAGCAGCTTATTCCAGGGGAATGAAAAACTGTTTTTT.

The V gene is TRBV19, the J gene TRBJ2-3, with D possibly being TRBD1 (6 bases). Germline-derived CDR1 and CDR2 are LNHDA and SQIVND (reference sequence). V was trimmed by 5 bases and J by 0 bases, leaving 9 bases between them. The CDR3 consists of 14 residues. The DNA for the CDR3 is TGTGCCAGTAGTCAGGGGCCTAGCACAGATACGCAGTATTTT. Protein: CASSQGPSTDTQYF.

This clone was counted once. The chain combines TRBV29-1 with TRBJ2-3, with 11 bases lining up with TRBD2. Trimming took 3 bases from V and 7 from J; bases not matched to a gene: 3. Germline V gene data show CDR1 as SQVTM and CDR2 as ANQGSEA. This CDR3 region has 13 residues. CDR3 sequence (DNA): TGCAGCGTTGACCCTAGCGGGGGGTATACGCAGTATTTT. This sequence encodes CSVDPSGGYTQYF.

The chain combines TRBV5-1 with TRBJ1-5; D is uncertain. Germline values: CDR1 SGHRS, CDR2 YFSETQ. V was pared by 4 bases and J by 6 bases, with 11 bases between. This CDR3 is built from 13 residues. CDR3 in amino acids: CASSVQVGQPQHF. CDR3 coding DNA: TGCGCCAGCAGCGTCCAGGTGGGTCAGCCCCAGCATTTT.

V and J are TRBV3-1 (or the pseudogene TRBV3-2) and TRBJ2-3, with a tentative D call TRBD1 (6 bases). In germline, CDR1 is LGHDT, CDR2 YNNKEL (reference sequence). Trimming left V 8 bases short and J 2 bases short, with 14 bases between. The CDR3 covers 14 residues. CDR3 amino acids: CASAIQGSTDTQYF. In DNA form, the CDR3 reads TGTGCCAGCGCAATACAGGGTTCCACAGATACGCAGTATTTT.

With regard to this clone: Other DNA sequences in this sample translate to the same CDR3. CDR3 coding DNA: TGTGCCAGCAGCGCAGGGCTGAACACTGAAGCTTTCTTT. Its protein product is CASSAGLNTEAFF. V and J are TRBV9 and TRBJ1-1, with D possibly matching TRBD1 (5 bases). CDR1 and CDR2 (germline): SGDLS, YYNGEE. V was shortened by 3 bases and J by 0 bases, with 6 bases between the two germline ends. The CDR3 sequence is 13 residues long.

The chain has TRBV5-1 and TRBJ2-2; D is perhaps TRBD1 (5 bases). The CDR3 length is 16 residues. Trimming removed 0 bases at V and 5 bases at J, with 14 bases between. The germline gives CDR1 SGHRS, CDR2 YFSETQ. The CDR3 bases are TGCGCCAGCAGCTTGGCCGTTGGGCAGGGTACCGGGGAGCTGTTTTTT. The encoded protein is CASSLAVGQGTGELFF. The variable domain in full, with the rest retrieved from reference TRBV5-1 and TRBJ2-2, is KAGVTQTPRYLIKTRGQQVTLSCSPISGHRSVSWYQQTPGQGLQFLFEYFSETQRNKGNFPGRFSGRQFSNSRSEMNVSTLELGDSALYLCASSLAVGQGTGELFFGEGSRLTVL.

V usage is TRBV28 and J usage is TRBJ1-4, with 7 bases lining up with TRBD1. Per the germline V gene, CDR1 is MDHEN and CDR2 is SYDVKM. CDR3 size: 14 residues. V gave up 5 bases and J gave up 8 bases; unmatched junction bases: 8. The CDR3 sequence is CASSPDRLGEKLFF. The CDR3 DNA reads TGTGCCAGCAGTCCGGACAGGTTAGGGGAAAAACTGTTTTTT.

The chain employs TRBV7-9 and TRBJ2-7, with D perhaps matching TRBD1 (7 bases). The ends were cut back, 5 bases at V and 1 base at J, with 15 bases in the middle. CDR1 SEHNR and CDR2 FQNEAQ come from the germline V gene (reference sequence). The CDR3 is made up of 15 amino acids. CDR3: CASSPQGGGSYEQYF. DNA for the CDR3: TGTGCCAGCAGCCCCCAGGGGGGAGGATCCTACGAGCAGTACTTC.

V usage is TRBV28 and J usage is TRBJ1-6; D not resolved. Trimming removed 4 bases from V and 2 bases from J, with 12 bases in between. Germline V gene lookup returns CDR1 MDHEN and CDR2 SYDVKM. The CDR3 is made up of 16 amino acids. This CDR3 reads CASSSAKATYNSPLHF. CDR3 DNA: TGTGCCAGCAGTTCGGCGAAAGCGACCTATAATTCACCCCTCCACTTT.

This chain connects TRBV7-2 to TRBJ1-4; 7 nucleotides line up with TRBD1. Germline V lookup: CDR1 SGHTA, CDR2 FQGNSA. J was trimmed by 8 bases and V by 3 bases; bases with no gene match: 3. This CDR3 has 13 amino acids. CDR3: CASSFYRGEKLFF. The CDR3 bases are TGTGCCAGCAGCTTCTACAGGGGCGAAAAACTGTTTTTT.

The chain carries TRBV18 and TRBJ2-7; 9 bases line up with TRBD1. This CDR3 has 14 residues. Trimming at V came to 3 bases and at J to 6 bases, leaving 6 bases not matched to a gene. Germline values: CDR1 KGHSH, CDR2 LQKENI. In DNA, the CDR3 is TGTGCCAGCTCACCTTTGGACAGGGGAGGCGAGCAGTACTTC. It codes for CASSPLDRGGEQYF.

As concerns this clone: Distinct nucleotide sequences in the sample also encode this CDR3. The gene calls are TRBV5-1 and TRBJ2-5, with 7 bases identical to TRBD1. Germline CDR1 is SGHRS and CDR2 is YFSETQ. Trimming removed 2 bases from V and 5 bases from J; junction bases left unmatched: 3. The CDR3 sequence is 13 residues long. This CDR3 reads CASSLGGGETQYF. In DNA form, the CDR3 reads TGCGCCAGCAGCTTAGGGGGCGGGGAGACCCAGTACTTC.

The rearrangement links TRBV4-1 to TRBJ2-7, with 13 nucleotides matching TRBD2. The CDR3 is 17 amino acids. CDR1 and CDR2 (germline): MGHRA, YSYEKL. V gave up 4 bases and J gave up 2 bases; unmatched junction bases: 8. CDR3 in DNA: TGCGCCAGCAGCCGGGGGACTAGCGGGGTTCAGCCCTACGAGCAGTACTTC. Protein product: CASSRGTSGVQPYEQYF.